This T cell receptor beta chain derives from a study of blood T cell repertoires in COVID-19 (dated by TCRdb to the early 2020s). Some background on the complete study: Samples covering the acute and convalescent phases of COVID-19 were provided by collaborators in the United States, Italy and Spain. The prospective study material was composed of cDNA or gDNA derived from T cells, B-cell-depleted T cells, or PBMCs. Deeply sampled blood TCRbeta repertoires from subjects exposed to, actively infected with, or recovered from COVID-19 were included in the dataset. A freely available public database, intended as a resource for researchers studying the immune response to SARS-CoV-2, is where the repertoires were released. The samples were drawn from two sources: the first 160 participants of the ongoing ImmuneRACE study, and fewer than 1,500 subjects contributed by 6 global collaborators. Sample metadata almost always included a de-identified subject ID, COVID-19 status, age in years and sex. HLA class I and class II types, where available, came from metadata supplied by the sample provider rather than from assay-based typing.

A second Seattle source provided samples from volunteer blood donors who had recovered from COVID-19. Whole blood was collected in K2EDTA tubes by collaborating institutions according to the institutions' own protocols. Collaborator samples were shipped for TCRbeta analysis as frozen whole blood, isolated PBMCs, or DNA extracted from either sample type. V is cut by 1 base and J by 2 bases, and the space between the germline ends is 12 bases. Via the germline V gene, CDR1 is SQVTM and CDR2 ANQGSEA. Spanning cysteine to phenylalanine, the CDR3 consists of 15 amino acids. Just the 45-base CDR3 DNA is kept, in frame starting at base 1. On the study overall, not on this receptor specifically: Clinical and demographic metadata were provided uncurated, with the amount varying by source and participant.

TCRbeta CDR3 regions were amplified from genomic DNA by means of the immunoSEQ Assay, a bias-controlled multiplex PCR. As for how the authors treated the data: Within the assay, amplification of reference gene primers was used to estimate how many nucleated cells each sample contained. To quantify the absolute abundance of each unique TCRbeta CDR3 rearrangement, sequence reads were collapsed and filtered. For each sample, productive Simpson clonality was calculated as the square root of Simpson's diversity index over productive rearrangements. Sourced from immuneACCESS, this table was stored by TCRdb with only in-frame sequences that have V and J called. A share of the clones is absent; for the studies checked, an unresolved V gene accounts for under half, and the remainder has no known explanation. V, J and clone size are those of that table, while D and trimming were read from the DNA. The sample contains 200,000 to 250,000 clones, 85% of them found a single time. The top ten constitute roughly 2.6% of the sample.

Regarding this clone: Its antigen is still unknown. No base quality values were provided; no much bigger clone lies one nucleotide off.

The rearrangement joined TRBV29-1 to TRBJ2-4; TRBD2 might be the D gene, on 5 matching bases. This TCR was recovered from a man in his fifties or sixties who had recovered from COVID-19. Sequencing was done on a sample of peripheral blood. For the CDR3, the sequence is CSVEAGGRTKNIQYF. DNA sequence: TGCAGCGTTGAAGCAGGAGGAAGAACCAAAAACATTCAGTACTTC.